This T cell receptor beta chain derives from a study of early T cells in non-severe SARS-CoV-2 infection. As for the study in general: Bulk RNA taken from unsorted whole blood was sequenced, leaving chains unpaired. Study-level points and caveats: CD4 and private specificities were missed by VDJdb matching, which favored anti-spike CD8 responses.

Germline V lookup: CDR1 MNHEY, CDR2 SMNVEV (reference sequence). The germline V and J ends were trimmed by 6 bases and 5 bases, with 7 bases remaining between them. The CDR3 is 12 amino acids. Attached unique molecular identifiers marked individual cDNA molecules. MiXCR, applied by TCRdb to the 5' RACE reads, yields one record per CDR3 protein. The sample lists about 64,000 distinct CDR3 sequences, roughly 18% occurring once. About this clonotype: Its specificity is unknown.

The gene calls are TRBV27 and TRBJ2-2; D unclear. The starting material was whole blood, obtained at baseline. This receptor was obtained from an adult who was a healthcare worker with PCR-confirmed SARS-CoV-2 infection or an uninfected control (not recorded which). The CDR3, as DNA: TGTGCCAGCAGACTGGCGACCGGGGAGCTGTTTTTT. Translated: CASRLATGELFF.